This TCR beta chain was identified in a study of T-cell memory formation after mild COVID-19. Study overall: The two donors had largely donor-specific TCR clusters.

Findings and limits, study-wide: Pre-infection memory showed some responding clones, and this suggested that cross-reactive memory joined. Researchers report contracting CD4+ clones mostly in CM and EM, with CD8+ clones in EMRA.

This clonotype occurred a few times. What it recognizes is unknown. From 5'RACE with constant-segment primers came TCR alpha and TCR beta cDNA libraries that carried sample barcodes and UMIs. TCRdb recomputed calls from the 5' RACE reads with MiXCR, one row per CDR3 protein. Altogether under 300,000 distinct CDR3 sequences are present, over 9% being singletons, with the ten largest covering around 23%. The sequencing input was PBMCs or a T cell subset sorted from them (not recorded which). The receptor was derived from a man between 18 and 35 years old who had mild COVID-19 (a few samples of this study predate the infection). Cell type and time point are not known.

Here the CDR3 reads CASSHGQQLNTEAFF. The CDR3 nucleotides read TGCGCCAGCAGCCACGGACAGCAACTGAACACTGAAGCTTTCTTT. V and J are TRBV5-1 and TRBJ1-1, with D tentatively TRBD1 (6 bases). CDR3 length: 15 residues. V shed 4 bases and J shed 0 bases, with 13 bases lying between them. Germline values: CDR1 SGHRS, CDR2 YFSETQ.